This entry lists 30 T cell receptor beta chains sequenced from one sample in a study of T cells of healthy individuals. Using its own MiXCR run on the 5' RACE reads, TCRdb lists one record per CDR3 protein. The sample has 41,000 or so distinct CDR3 sequences; around 4.5% are singletons. All receptors derive from a human donor in good health.

CDR3 DNA sequence: TGTGCCAGCAGCATTGGACTCGGAGATACGCAGTATTTT. Its protein is CASSIGLGDTQYF. This chain connects TRBV5-6 to TRBJ2-3; possibly TRBD2 for D (5 bases). V was shortened by 4 bases and J by 5 bases, with 11 bases between the two germline ends. The CDR3 loop spans 13 amino acids. CDR1 is SGHDT and CDR2 is YYEEEE in the germline V gene.

In its sample, this clonotype was seen many times. This chain connects TRBV10-3 to TRBJ2-3; 10 positions agree with TRBD2. The CDR3 sequence is 16 residues long. V lost 0 bases, J lost 5 bases, and 5 bases stayed unmatched. Looked up from germline, CDR1 is ENHRY and CDR2 is SYGVKD. The CDR3 region is CAISESGLAGEDTQYF. CDR3 DNA sequence: TGTGCCATCAGTGAGTCGGGGCTAGCGGGAGAAGATACGCAGTATTTT.

This clonotype was observed a handful of times. The chain is built from TRBV2 and TRBJ2-4; no firm D call. From germline, CDR1 is SNHLY and CDR2 FYNNEI. Trimming stripped 1 base from V and 6 bases from J, with 13 bases between. The length of the CDR3 is 15 residues. The CDR3 region is CASSEGLGHGNIQYF. The CDR3 DNA reads as TGTGCCAGCAGTGAAGGGTTGGGTCATGGAAACATTCAGTACTTC.

This clonotype showed up just once. CDR3 DNA: TGTGCCAGCAGCCAAGAGCCCTGGAGTGGAAACACCATATATTTT. It encodes CASSQEPWSGNTIYF. This rearrangement joins TRBV3-1 to TRBJ1-3; D uncertain. In germline, CDR1 is LGHDT, CDR2 YNNKEL (reference sequence). The CDR3 covers 15 residues. Trimming cost V 0 bases and J 3 bases, with 9 bases left between them.

The chain uses TRBV2 and TRBJ1-3; D gene ambiguous. Germline V lookup: CDR1 SNHLY, CDR2 FYNNEI. The CDR3 loop spans 12 amino acids. Trimming pared 7 bases from V and 1 base from J, leaving 5 bases between. The CDR3 protein is CASMGSGNTIYF. Written as DNA, the CDR3 is TGTGCCAGCATGGGTTCTGGAAACACCATATATTTT.

This CDR3 reads CASSLYSGGTQETQYF. The CDR3 DNA reads as TGTGCCAGCAGCTTGTATAGCGGGGGGACGCAAGAGACCCAGTACTTC. V is TRBV5-6 and J is TRBJ2-5, with 10 bases that match TRBD2. V lost 1 base and J lost 2; bases outside the gene matches: 5. CDR1 SGHDT and CDR2 YYEEEE come from the germline V gene. CDR3 length: 16 residues.

This clonotype was observed at least ten times. The V call is TRBV18, the J call TRBJ1-2; a possible D gene is TRBD1 (5 bases). This CDR3 has 17 residues. Germline loops: CDR1 KGHSH, CDR2 LQKENI. The V end lost 3 bases, the J end lost 5 bases, and 22 bases lay between the germline ends. In DNA form, the CDR3 reads TGTGCCAGCTCACCGGGGGGTCTGACTGGAAGAGGGTATGGCTACACCTTC. Amino acid sequence: CASSPGGLTGRGYGYTF.

This clonotype was counted many times. This chain links TRBV21-1 with TRBJ1-1; the DNA was not used to check the table's D call, TRBD1. TRBV21-1 is recorded as a pseudogene. There are 16 residues in the CDR3. CDR3 DNA: TGTGCCAGCAGCAAAGTGGAATTGGGGGCGTCGGCTGAAGCTTTCTTT. It is translated as CASSKVELGASAEAFF.

This clonotype was observed a few times. The rearrangement joins TRBV12-3 or TRBV12-4 to TRBJ2-3; 10 bases fit TRBD2. This CDR3 contains 16 residues. V shed 5 bases and J 4 bases; nucleotides not matched to a gene: 9. The DNA for the CDR3 is TGTGCCAGCAGTCCCCTACTAGCGGGGAGCGCAGATACGCAGTATTTT. Amino acids: CASSPLLAGSADTQYF.

This clonotype was observed at least ten times. This chain joins TRBV7-2 and TRBJ2-3, with D possibly matching TRBD1 (5 bases). The CDR3 covers 16 residues. With 4 bases removed from V and 0 bases from J, the gap between germline ends came to 14 bases. Germline V CDR1 and CDR2: SGHTA, FQGNSA. The CDR3, as DNA: TGTGCCAGCAGCTCCCAGGGTTCCATAAGCACAGATACGCAGTATTTT. Protein: CASSSQGSISTDTQYF.

This clonotype was seen at least ten times. This chain uses TRBV7-8 with TRBJ2-4; D might be TRBD1 or TRBD2, each matching 5 bases. The CDR3 has 18 amino acids. V was pared by 5 bases and J by 1 base, with 21 bases between. CDR1 and CDR2 (germline): SGHVS, FQNEAQ. For the CDR3, the DNA is TGTGCCAGCAGCCACGGGGCCCTAGGACCGGCGGCCAAAAACATTCAGTACTTC. Its translation: CASSHGALGPAAKNIQYF.

This clonotype appeared many times. The CDR3 spells CASRTGTGASEQYF. The CDR3 bases are TGCGCCAGCAGGACCGGGACAGGGGCCAGCGAGCAGTACTTC. The chain has TRBV5-1 and TRBJ2-7, with 10 bases lining up with TRBD1. V dropped 5 bases and J dropped 6; count of bases not matched to a gene: 8. CDR1 and CDR2 from the germline V gene are SGHRS and YFSETQ. This CDR3 is built from 14 residues.

The table lists this clonotype with many counts. This chain links TRBV9 with TRBJ2-7; the D gene is possibly TRBD1 (6 bases). This CDR3 is built from 14 residues. The germline V gene has CDR1 SGDLS and CDR2 YYNGEE. Trimming removed 5 bases from V and 0 bases from J, with 12 bases in between. The CDR3 region is CASSPTGYSYEQYF. In DNA, the CDR3 is TGTGCCAGCAGTCCGACAGGTTACTCCTACGAGCAGTACTTC.

This clonotype was seen ten or more times. The gene calls are TRBV30 and TRBJ2-3, with D perhaps matching TRBD2 (7 bases). Germline V gene lookup returns CDR1 GTSNPN and CDR2 SVGIG (reference sequence). V dropped 2 bases and J dropped 2 bases, with 17 bases sitting between them. The CDR3 covers 16 residues. The CDR3 region is CAWSSGGGGYTDTQYF. DNA of the CDR3: TGTGCCTGGAGTTCGGGGGGCGGTGGATACACAGATACGCAGTATTTT. The whole variable domain, filled in from reference TRBV30 and TRBJ2-3, reads SQTIHQWPATLVQPVGSPLSLECTVEGTSNPNLYWYRQAAGRGLQLLFYSVGIGQISSEVPQNLSASRPQDRQFILSSKKLLLSDSGFYLCAWSSGGGGYTDTQYFGPGTRLTVL.

This rearrangement joins TRBV5-1 to TRBJ2-1; 9 bases fit TRBD1. V was pared by 4 bases and J by 7 bases, with 9 bases of the junction left unmatched. The germline CDR1 and CDR2 sequences are SGHRS and YFSETQ. The CDR3 consists of 15 residues. CDR3 bases: TGCGCCAGCAGCGTCCGGGACAGGGCGTCAAATGAGCAGTTCTTC. Amino acids: CASSVRDRASNEQFF.

This clonotype was recorded at least ten times. The CDR3 nucleotides are TGCAGCGTTGCGGGACAGGGGTTATCTTATGGCTACACCTTC. Its protein is CSVAGQGLSYGYTF. The chain joins TRBV29-1 to TRBJ1-2; 10 bases match TRBD1. The CDR3 spans 14 residues. With V trimmed by 4 bases and J by 5 bases, 7 bases remained unmatched. The germline V gene has CDR1 SQVTM and CDR2 ANQGSEA.

This clonotype was detected ten times or more. V usage is TRBV2 and J usage is TRBJ1-5; 8 bases agree with TRBD1. CDR3 length: 14 residues. Trimming at V came to 4 bases and at J to 2 bases, leaving 1 base not matched to a gene. Germline lookup yields CDR1 SNHLY and CDR2 FYNNEI. The CDR3 here is CASSATGGNQPQHF. The DNA of the CDR3 is TGTGCCAGCAGTGCGACAGGGGGCAATCAGCCCCAGCATTTT.

In this sample, this clonotype turned up many times. V usage is TRBV29-1 and J usage is TRBJ1-1, with D maybe TRBD1 (5 bases). Trimming cost V 6 bases and J 4 bases, with 18 bases left between them. CDR1 and CDR2 from the germline V gene are SQVTM and ANQGSEA. The CDR3 length is 14 residues. The CDR3 sequence: CSVERSGGSTEAFF. DNA for the CDR3: TGCAGCGTCGAAAGGAGTGGGGGGAGCACTGAAGCTTTCTTT.

V and J are TRBV7-8 and TRBJ1-2, with 8 bases matching TRBD1. Trimming at V came to 5 bases and at J to 6 bases, leaving 14 bases not matched to a gene. The V gene's germline CDR1 is SGHVS and CDR2 FQNEAQ. There are 16 residues in the CDR3. In nucleotides, the CDR3 is TGTGCCAGCAGCAAGTCCGACAGGGGAGGGATCGATGGCTACACCTTC. Protein sequence: CASSKSDRGGIDGYTF.

Only a few counts were recorded for this clonotype. The CDR3 region has the DNA TGTGCCAGCAGCGTAGACCCCGGGGAGCTGTTTTTT. Translation: CASSVDPGELFF. This chain joins TRBV9 and TRBJ2-2; D is unresolved. The V gene lost 0 bases and the J gene lost 6 bases, with 3 bases spanning the gap. CDR3 length equals 12 residues. The germline gives CDR1 SGDLS, CDR2 YYNGEE.

This clonotype came up many times. The chain is built from TRBV5-1 and TRBJ1-1, with D maybe TRBD1 (5 bases). Germline lookup yields CDR1 SGHRS and CDR2 YFSETQ. This CDR3 has 13 residues. Trimming removed 4 bases from V and 2 bases from J, with 9 bases in between. The CDR3 coding sequence is TGCGCCAGCAGCATGGACATTAACACTGAAGCTTTCTTT. The encoded protein is CASSMDINTEAFF.

This clonotype was seen at least ten times. The chain links TRBV7-9 to TRBJ2-7; 7 bases map to TRBD1. Trimming at V came to 5 bases and at J to 3 bases, leaving 4 bases not matched to a gene. The CDR3 contains 13 residues. Germline CDR1 reads SEHNR; CDR2 reads FQNEAQ (reference sequence). Here the CDR3 reads CASSRGQIYEQYF. The CDR3 coding sequence is TGTGCCAGCAGCCGGGGACAGATCTACGAGCAGTACTTC.

The CDR3 spells CASSYSIGGRGELFF. Written as DNA, the CDR3 is TGTGCCAGCAGTTACTCGATAGGGGGGCGAGGGGAGCTGTTTTTT. This chain links TRBV6-5 with TRBJ2-2, with D tentatively TRBD1 or TRBD2 (6 bases each). This CDR3 contains 15 residues. The V and J ends lost 0 bases and 8 bases respectively, with 13 bases between them. The germline V gene encodes CDR1 MNHEY and CDR2 SVGAGI.

This clonotype came up many times. The rearrangement uses TRBV28 and TRBJ2-2; tentative D call: TRBD2 (6 bases). Trimming removed 6 bases at V and 1 base at J, with 18 bases between. This CDR3 spans 17 amino acids. The germline V gene encodes CDR1 MDHEN and CDR2 SYDVKM. The CDR3 coding sequence is TGTGCCAGCAGCCCCCTTCGAGGGCGGGGGAACACCGGGGAGCTGTTTTTT. Encoded protein: CASSPLRGRGNTGELFF.

This clonotype was observed many times. The chain recombines TRBV29-1 with TRBJ2-3; tentative D call: TRBD2 (6 bases). V lost 2 bases and J 4 bases, leaving 16 bases between the germline ends. This CDR3 region has 15 residues. Germline lookup yields CDR1 SQVTM and CDR2 ANQGSEA. The CDR3 protein is CSVERTSPGADTQYF. Here the CDR3 DNA reads TGCAGCGTTGAAAGAACTAGCCCGGGCGCAGATACGCAGTATTTT.

In this sample, this clonotype turned up many times. The gene calls are TRBV29-1 and TRBJ1-2, with TRBD1 as a possible D gene (5 bases). The CDR3 runs 15 residues. CDR1 is SQVTM, CDR2 ANQGSEA, per germline. V lost 2 bases, J lost 1 base, and 14 bases lay in between. The CDR3 nucleotides are TGCAGCGTTGAACCCCGACAGAGTAATAACTATGGCTACACCTTC. The encoded protein is CSVEPRQSNNYGYTF.

This clonotype occurred many times. The V call is TRBV12-3 or TRBV12-4, the J call TRBJ2-5; the D is unclear. The V end lost 5 bases, the J end lost 4 bases, and 11 bases lay between the germline ends. This CDR3 has 13 residues. The CDR3 sequence is CASSPGVGETQYF. In DNA form, the CDR3 reads TGTGCCAGCAGTCCTGGGGTGGGAGAGACCCAGTACTTC.

The chain has TRBV24-1 and TRBJ2-2; no reliable D call. Per germline, CDR1 KGHDR and CDR2 SFDVKD. CDR3 length equals 14 residues. V lost 4 bases and J 3 bases, leaving 8 bases between the germline ends. As DNA, the CDR3 is TGTGCCACCAGTGAGAGTCGGGACACCGGGGAGCTGTTTTTT. This encodes CATSESRDTGELFF.

This clonotype was seen many times. The rearrangement links TRBV30 to TRBJ1-6; no reliable D call. Trimming took 5 bases from V and 0 from J, leaving 5 bases between them. CDR3 length equals 13 residues. The germline V gene has CDR1 GTSNPN and CDR2 SVGIG (reference sequence). Written as DNA, the CDR3 is TGTGCCTGGTCGGGCTCCTATAATTCACCCCTCCACTTT. It is translated as CAWSGSYNSPLHF.

In its sample, this clonotype was seen many times. The rearrangement uses TRBV6-6 and TRBJ2-3; 8 bases agree with TRBD1. Germline V CDR1 and CDR2: MNHNY, SVGAGI (reference sequence). The CDR3 is made up of 13 amino acids. Trimming took 6 bases from V and 4 from J; bases not matched to a gene: 3. CDR3 nucleotides: TGTGCCAGCAGCCGACAGGGGCCAGATACGCAGTATTTT. This gives the protein CASSRQGPDTQYF.